The rows below give T cell receptor beta chains drawn from one sample of a study of cytomegalovirus exposure and HLA in healthy donors. Method: immunoSEQ multiplex PCR; TCRdb's copy keeps in-frame clones and lacks some. Counted here are about 140,000 clones, roughly 71% occurring once; the ten biggest clones make up about 7%. Sequencing was done on a sample of PBMCs. Receptors originate from a man aged 25 to 40 in good health and CMV-seronegative. CDR3s include the opening cysteine and the closing phenylalanine or tryptophan. The order of the fields is CDR3 DNA, CDR3 protein, J gene, V gene, D gene, clone size. D genes are given only for firm matches. Some rows mark clone size as missing; the rest say once, few, many or name a class of expanded clone.

DNA: TGTGCCAGCAGCTTAAAACAGGGGGCGCAAAAACTGTTTTTT; CDR3: CASSLKQGAQKLFF; J: TRBJ1-4; V: TRBV11-2; D: TRBD1; size: .
DNA: TGTGCCAGCAGTTTAATCCAGGCAGGGGAACCCTACGAGCAGTACTTC; CDR3: CASSLIQAGEPYEQYF; J: TRBJ2-7; V: TRBV27; D: .; size: few
DNA: TGTGCCAGAAGCCCCTCAAGGGAACCGGGAGTGGGGTCTGGTGAGCAGTACTTC; CDR3: CARSPSREPGVGSGEQYF; J: TRBJ2-7; V: TRBV7-5; D: .; size: .
DNA: TGCGCCAGCAGCCTCCTTGGCCCCCGATACACAGATACGCAGTATTTT; CDR3: CASSLLGPRYTDTQYF; J: TRBJ2-3; V: TRBV5-1; D: .; size: .
DNA: TGTGCCAGCAGTCCACCGCGGGAGGGCCGGTCCGAGCAGTACTTC; CDR3: CASSPPREGRSEQYF; J: TRBJ2-7; V: TRBV28; D: TRBD2; size: .
DNA: TGTGCCAGCACCCCGGGACTCAAAGAGACCCAGTACTTC; CDR3: CASTPGLKETQYF; J: TRBJ2-5; V: TRBV2; D: .; size: .
DNA: TGCGCCAGCATCCCAGAACCCAGCTCCTACAATGAGCAGTTCTTC; CDR3: CASIPEPSSYNEQFF; J: TRBJ2-1; V: TRBV5-1; D: .; size: .
DNA: TGTGCCAGCAGCTGGGGTAGCGGGAGGGCATCGTACGAGCAGTACTTC; CDR3: CASSWGSGRASYEQYF; J: TRBJ2-7; V: TRBV5-6; D: TRBD2; size: .
DNA: TGCGCCAGCGCCGGGGGGGGCCCGAAAGATACGCAGTATTTT; CDR3: CASAGGGPKDTQYF; J: TRBJ2-3; V: TRBV5-1; D: TRBD2; size: .
DNA: TGTGCCAGCAGCTTGGACACCGAGCCCCAGCATTTT; CDR3: CASSLDTEPQHF; J: TRBJ1-5; V: TRBV7-2; D: .; size: .
DNA: TGTGCCATCAGTGAAACCGGGACACAGTATTTT; CDR3: CAISETGTQYF; J: TRBJ2-3; V: TRBV10-3; D: .; size: .
DNA: TGTGCCAGTAGTATAGTGGGCAGGTTGCCGGTAACTAATGAAAAACTGTTTTTT; CDR3: CASSIVGRLPVTNEKLFF; J: TRBJ1-4; V: TRBV19; D: .; size: .
DNA: TGCGCCAGCAGCTTGTTTAGGGGGCCCCCCGAAGAGACCCAGTACTTC; CDR3: CASSLFRGPPEETQYF; J: TRBJ2-5; V: TRBV5-1; D: TRBD1; size: few
DNA: TGTGCCAGCTTTGGAGACACCATATATTTT; CDR3: CASFGDTIYF; J: TRBJ1-3; V: TRBV2; D: .; size: .
DNA: TGTGCCAGCAGTTCCCGGGTGGGGGGGGGCAATCAGCCCCAGCATTTT; CDR3: CASSSRVGGGNQPQHF; J: TRBJ1-5; V: TRBV27; D: .; size: few
DNA: TGCGCCAGCAGCCATGTCCAGGGCAATGGGAATGAAAAACTGTTTTTT; CDR3: CASSHVQGNGNEKLFF; J: TRBJ1-4; V: TRBV4-1; D: .; size: .
DNA: TGTGCCAGCTCACCACCGCCCGGGACAGATGCCTACGAGCAGTACTTC; CDR3: CASSPPPGTDAYEQYF; J: TRBJ2-7; V: TRBV18; D: TRBD1; size: .
DNA: TGTGCCAGCAGCAAAAGGGACAGGGGGACACAGACCCAGTACTTC; CDR3: CASSKRDRGTQTQYF; J: TRBJ2-5; V: TRBV21-1; D: .; size: .
DNA: TGTGCCAGCAGCCTCGGACAGGGGGCGCCGGGCTATGGCTACACCTTC; CDR3: CASSLGQGAPGYGYTF; J: TRBJ1-2; V: TRBV5-4; D: TRBD1; size: .
DNA: TGTGCCAGCAGACCAGGGGGACAGCCCCAGCATTTT; CDR3: CASRPGGQPQHF; J: TRBJ1-5; V: TRBV2; D: TRBD1; size: few
DNA: TGTGCCAGCAGCCTAACAGATAACCCTGGAAACACCATATATTTT; CDR3: CASSLTDNPGNTIYF; J: TRBJ1-3; V: TRBV6-1; D: .; size: .
DNA: TGTGCCAGCAGCCAAAGGGGAACTAATGAAAAACTGTTTTTT; CDR3: CASSQRGTNEKLFF; J: TRBJ1-4; V: TRBV9; D: .; size: .
DNA: TGCGCCAGCTCGGGACAGGGCTCTCTCGAGCAGTACTTC; CDR3: CASSGQGSLEQYF; J: TRBJ2-7; V: TRBV10-1; D: TRBD1; size: .
DNA: TGTGCCAGCAGCTTGGGACAGGGCGATCAGCCCCAGCATTTT; CDR3: CASSLGQGDQPQHF; J: TRBJ1-5; V: TRBV5-4; D: TRBD1; size: .
DNA: TGTGCCAGCAGAAGGGGCTACGAGCAGTACTTC; CDR3: CASRRGYEQYF; J: TRBJ2-7; V: TRBV25-1; D: .; size: .
DNA: TGCGCCAGCAGCTTGGGGGGGGAAAACACTGAAGCTTTCTTT; CDR3: CASSLGGENTEAFF; J: TRBJ1-1; V: TRBV5-1; D: .; size: .
DNA: TGTGCCAGCAGCCCCGGGAACAATCAGCCCCAGCATTTT; CDR3: CASSPGNNQPQHF; J: TRBJ1-5; V: TRBV7-9; D: .; size: .
DNA: TGTGCCAGCAGCCGAACAGGGGACACCGGGGAGCTGTTTTTT; CDR3: CASSRTGDTGELFF; J: TRBJ2-2; V: TRBV28; D: TRBD1; size: .
DNA: TGTGCCAGCAGCGTCCTCGGACTAGCGGGAGGGTACGAGACCCAGTACTTC; CDR3: CASSVLGLAGGYETQYF; J: TRBJ2-5; V: TRBV9; D: TRBD2; size: once
DNA: TGTGCCAGCAGTTTTCGTCGGAACTATGGCTACACCTTC; CDR3: CASSFRRNYGYTF; J: TRBJ1-2; V: TRBV27; D: .; size: .
DNA: TGTGCCAGCAGCGCCCAGGGACTAGCGGGTTATTACGAGCAGTACTTC; CDR3: CASSAQGLAGYYEQYF; J: TRBJ2-7; V: TRBV4-2; D: TRBD2; size: .
DNA: TGCGCCAGCAGCTGGGGGACAGGGGAGCAAGAGACCCAGTACTTC; CDR3: CASSWGTGEQETQYF; J: TRBJ2-5; V: TRBV5-1; D: TRBD1; size: .
DNA: TGCGCCAGCAGCTTGGCGGAGACCCAGTACTTC; CDR3: CASSLAETQYF; J: TRBJ2-5; V: TRBV5-1; D: .; size: .
DNA: TGTGCCTGGAGTGTGGTGGAGGTGGCCACTGAAGCTTTCTTT; CDR3: CAWSVVEVATEAFF; J: TRBJ1-1; V: TRBV30; D: .; size: .
DNA: TGTGCCAGCAGCGTCGGGACAGCCAATACCTACGAGCAGTACTTC; CDR3: CASSVGTANTYEQYF; J: TRBJ2-7; V: TRBV9; D: TRBD1; size: .
DNA: TGTGCCAGCAGCTTACCGGGACTACCAGCCTACGAGCAGTACTTC; CDR3: CASSLPGLPAYEQYF; J: TRBJ2-7; V: TRBV7-9; D: TRBD2; size: .
DNA: TGCGCCAGCAGCAGAATCCTAGCGGGGGGTAACAATGAGCAGTTCTTC; CDR3: CASSRILAGGNNEQFF; J: TRBJ2-1; V: TRBV5-1; D: TRBD2; size: few
DNA: TGCGCCAGCAGCTTTAATAAAGATACGCAGTATTTT; CDR3: CASSFNKDTQYF; J: TRBJ2-3; V: TRBV5-1; D: .; size: .
DNA: TGTGCCAGCAGCTTCTGGCGGGGGCGAGATACGCAGTATTTT; CDR3: CASSFWRGRDTQYF; J: TRBJ2-3; V: TRBV7-2; D: .; size: few
DNA: TGTGCCAGCACCCCAGCGGGAAGCACAGATACGCAGTATTTT; CDR3: CASTPAGSTDTQYF; J: TRBJ2-3; V: TRBV7-9; D: TRBD2; size: .
DNA: TGTGCCACCAAGCCGGGGACAGAGAATCAGCCCCAGCATTTT; CDR3: CATKPGTENQPQHF; J: TRBJ1-5; V: TRBV25-1; D: TRBD1; size: .
DNA: TGTGCCAGCAGCGACCGGAAGGGGGCGGCCGATGAGCAGTTCTTC; CDR3: CASSDRKGAADEQFF; J: TRBJ2-1; V: TRBV11-2; D: TRBD1; size: .
DNA: TGTGCCAGCAGCCTTAGACGATTCGCTACCAGGGTCAACGAGCAGTACTTC; CDR3: CASSLRRFATRVNEQYF; J: TRBJ2-7; V: TRBV11-2; D: .; size: few
DNA: TGTGCCAGCAGCCCCGGGGGGGGCGGCACTGAAGCTTTCTTT; CDR3: CASSPGGGGTEAFF; J: TRBJ1-1; V: TRBV13; D: .; size: .
DNA: TGTGCCAGCAGTACTGAGGGCAGGGGGCGGAACGAGCAGTACTTC; CDR3: CASSTEGRGRNEQYF; J: TRBJ2-7; V: TRBV6-5; D: TRBD1; size: .